This record covers a single TCR beta chain. Its antigen is as yet unknown. These data belong to a study of fetal regulatory T cell absence and autoimmunity. V lost 7 bases, J lost 5 bases, and 8 bases stayed unmatched. The CDR3 runs to 14 residues. Germline V CDR1 and CDR2: SGHTA, FQGNSA. Only in-frame clones appear in the TCRdb table, and some are missing; sequencing was by immunoSEQ multiplex PCR. The data hold some 87,000 clones, with around 72% observed a single time. Notes on the study in general: In IPEX syndrome, oligoclonal enrichment was read as supporting prenatal antigen-driven autoimmunity in the pancreas.

This TCR came from a male donor with IPEX syndrome. Input material: pancreas tissue. This rearrangement joins TRBV7-2 to TRBJ2-5, with 9 positions matching TRBD1. The DNA of the CDR3 is TGTGCCAGCACCCGACAGGGGGTGGGGGAGACCCAGTACTTC. Its protein is CASTRQGVGETQYF.